Below, 11 T cell receptor beta chains from the same sample are listed, as sequenced in a study of prognosis after radiotherapy for stage I lung cancer. Template was genomic DNA; TCR beta CDR3 amplified in two multiplex PCR rounds. Amplification during the initial PCR round employed primers specific to each TRBV and TRBJ gene. TCRdb called the multiplex PCR reads again in MiXCR, with one record for every CDR3 protein. Here the sample spans around 30,000 distinct CDR3 sequences, around 30% being singletons. Sequencing was performed on PBMCs, taken before or after stereotactic body radiation therapy (not recorded which). The receptors were sampled from a donor aged 50 or older with non-small cell lung cancer.

This clonotype was observed many times. V gene TRBV6-1 combines with J gene TRBJ2-7; TRBD2 is a possible D gene (6 bases). Trimming took off 6 bases at V and 1 base at J, with 13 bases between the two ends. CDR1 and CDR2 from the germline V gene are MNHNS and SASEGT. CDR3 size: 14 residues. CDR3 amino acids: CASSKGLQSYEQYF. Written as DNA, the CDR3 is TGTGCCAGCAGCAAAGGACTACAGTCCTACGAGCAGTACTTC.

Turning to this clonotype: A much larger clone differs from this one at a single base, so this may be a read error. The CDR3 region has the DNA TGTGCCAGCATCCTCCTCGGCGGGAACACTGAAGCTTTCTTT. This gives the protein CASILLGGNTEAFF. V usage is TRBV3-1 and J usage is TRBJ1-1, with D hard to call. The CDR3 length is 14 residues. Trimming removed 7 bases at V and 1 base at J, with 13 bases between. Looked up from germline, CDR1 is LGHDT and CDR2 is YNNKEL (reference sequence).

This clonotype was seen many times. The chain has TRBV12-3 or TRBV12-4 and TRBJ2-7; TRBD1 matches at 7 bases. Trimming cost V 7 bases and J 2 bases; bases outside gene matches: 8. There are 14 residues in the CDR3. This CDR3 reads CASTIVDRPYEQYF. The CDR3 bases are TGTGCCAGCACCATCGTGGACAGGCCCTACGAGCAGTACTTC.

Many counts were recorded for this clonotype. The V and J genes are TRBV6-1 and TRBJ2-3; 10 bases agree with TRBD2. In germline, CDR1 is MNHNS, CDR2 SASEGT. This CDR3 spans 15 amino acids. The V and J ends lost 5 bases and 0 bases, in that order; junction bases with no gene match: 2. This chain's CDR3 is CASSRTSGSTDTQYF. DNA for the CDR3: TGTGCCAGCAGTAGGACTAGCGGTAGCACAGATACGCAGTATTTT.

Points on this clonotype: This could be a read error, since a much larger clone is one nucleotide away. The chain combines TRBV11-3 with TRBJ2-1; either TRBD1 or TRBD2 may fit D (5 bases each). Deletions cut 6 bases from V and 0 bases from J, with 15 bases between. Germline V gene data show CDR1 as SGHNT and CDR2 as YENEEA. The CDR3 is 16 amino acids. The DNA for the CDR3 is TGTGCCAGCAGTAAGTCCGGGACGGGCTCCTACAATGAGCAGTTCTTC. This codes for CASSKSGTGSYNEQFF.

Regarding this clonotype: Given a much more abundant clone one base away, this may be a read error. This chain uses TRBV30 with TRBJ2-4, with D perhaps matching TRBD1 (5 bases). V shed 2 bases and J shed 7 bases, with 15 bases lying between them. CDR3 length: 14 amino acids. The germline V gene has CDR1 GTSNPN and CDR2 SVGIG (reference sequence). The CDR3 nucleotides read TGTGCCTGGAGTACGTCGGAAAGGGGCAACATTCAGTACTTC. Protein sequence: CAWSTSERGNIQYF.

This chain links TRBV5-1 with TRBJ2-7; 14 positions agree with TRBD2. The germline V gene encodes CDR1 SGHRS and CDR2 YFSETQ. This CDR3 contains 16 residues. V shed 0 bases, J shed 3 bases, and the junction held 2 bases outside the gene matches. The CDR3 sequence: CASSLVGLAGVYEQYF. The CDR3 bases are TGCGCCAGCAGCTTGGTGGGACTAGCGGGGGTCTACGAGCAGTACTTC.

Many counts were recorded for this clonotype. The chain recombines TRBV5-1 with TRBJ2-3; D perhaps matches TRBD2 (6 bases). V was trimmed by 4 bases and J by 2 bases, leaving 11 bases between them. The germline gives CDR1 SGHRS, CDR2 YFSETQ. The CDR3 consists of 14 residues. The CDR3 sequence: CASSPGEVTDTQYF. Written as DNA, the CDR3 is TGCGCCAGCAGCCCGGGGGAGGTCACAGATACGCAGTATTTT.

This clonotype counts as medium-sized. The chain couples TRBV6-5 to TRBJ1-2; D may be TRBD1 (5 bases). The CDR3 has 15 amino acids. Per the germline V gene, CDR1 is MNHEY and CDR2 is SVGAGI. The germline V and J ends were trimmed by 4 bases and 8 bases, with 20 bases remaining between them. The CDR3 loop is CASSLGPTALGGYTF. The CDR3 DNA is TGTGCCAGCAGTTTGGGACCGACGGCCCTGGGGGGCTACACCTTC.

The chain carries TRBV24-1 and TRBJ2-3; D gene unclear. This CDR3 region has 15 residues. CDR1 and CDR2 from the germline V gene are KGHDR and SFDVKD. V was pared by 4 bases and J by 2 bases, with 12 bases between. The CDR3 coding sequence is TGTGCCACCAGTGACCGAACGGGTCCCACAGATACGCAGTATTTT. Translated, it gives CATSDRTGPTDTQYF.

Details on this clonotype: Relative to the germline gene, one junction end is altered; a read error may explain this. V and J are TRBV28 and TRBJ2-7; D is ambiguous. Germline CDR1 reads MDHEN; CDR2 reads SYDVKM. The CDR3 is made up of 12 amino acids. The CDR3: CASSLLGREHYF. DNA of the CDR3: TGTGCCAGCAGTTTACTGGGCCGCGAGCATTACTTC.